This TCR beta chain was recovered during a study of blood T cell repertoires in COVID-19. Whole-study context: Spain, Italy and the United States supplied samples that represented acute and convalescent COVID-19. T cells, B-cell-depleted T cells, or PBMCs provided the cDNA or gDNA that served as material.

CDR3 length equals 13 residues. The ends lost 9 bases at V and 5 bases at J; junction bases unmatched: 6. Germline V lookup: CDR1 MNHGY, CDR2 SVAAGI. Recruited during active infection, patients (from Seattle) were subsequently followed longitudinally. Per the authors' pipeline: Estimation of nucleated cell counts was performed using reference gene primer amplification. The method was immunoSEQ multiplex PCR; TCRdb's version includes in-frame clones alone and lacks a portion of them. That table supplies the V and J calls and clone size; D and trimming were determined from the DNA. The repertoire holds some 180,000 clones, with over 70% as singletons.

The TCR was taken from a woman aged 35 to 49 with COVID-19, enrolled during active disease. The sample was peripheral blood. The chain employs TRBV6-9 and TRBJ2-5; 10 bases match TRBD2. CDR3 nucleotide sequence: TGTGCCAGACCTAGCGGGAGCTGCGAGACCCAGTACTTC. Amino acid sequence: CARPSGSCETQYF.